This TCR beta chain was recovered during a study of OX40 agonist ivuxolimab in advanced cancers. The CDR3 sequence is 12 residues long. CDR1 and CDR2 (germline): SQVTM, ANQGSEA. V was pared by 4 bases and J by 6 bases, with 9 bases between. The data were produced by immunoSEQ multiplex PCR, yet TCRdb's version contains in-frame clones alone and is incomplete. The table has approximately 13,000 clones, roughly 69% seen once; the top ten hold roughly two fifths. In the case of this clone: Its antigen remains unidentified.

Whole-study results and caveats: Normalized expansion of T-cell clones was also low for some nonresponders.

The chain is built from TRBV29-1 and TRBJ2-2; D gene ambiguous. The sequences come from CD4+ or CD8+ T cells sorted from blood, collected in a trial of the OX40 agonist ivuxolimab. The origin of this receptor is an adult with an advanced solid tumor such as melanoma, head and neck, liver or kidney cancer. CDR3 region: CSVVAFPGELFF. In DNA, the CDR3 is TGCAGCGTTGTGGCCTTCCCCGGGGAGCTGTTTTTT.